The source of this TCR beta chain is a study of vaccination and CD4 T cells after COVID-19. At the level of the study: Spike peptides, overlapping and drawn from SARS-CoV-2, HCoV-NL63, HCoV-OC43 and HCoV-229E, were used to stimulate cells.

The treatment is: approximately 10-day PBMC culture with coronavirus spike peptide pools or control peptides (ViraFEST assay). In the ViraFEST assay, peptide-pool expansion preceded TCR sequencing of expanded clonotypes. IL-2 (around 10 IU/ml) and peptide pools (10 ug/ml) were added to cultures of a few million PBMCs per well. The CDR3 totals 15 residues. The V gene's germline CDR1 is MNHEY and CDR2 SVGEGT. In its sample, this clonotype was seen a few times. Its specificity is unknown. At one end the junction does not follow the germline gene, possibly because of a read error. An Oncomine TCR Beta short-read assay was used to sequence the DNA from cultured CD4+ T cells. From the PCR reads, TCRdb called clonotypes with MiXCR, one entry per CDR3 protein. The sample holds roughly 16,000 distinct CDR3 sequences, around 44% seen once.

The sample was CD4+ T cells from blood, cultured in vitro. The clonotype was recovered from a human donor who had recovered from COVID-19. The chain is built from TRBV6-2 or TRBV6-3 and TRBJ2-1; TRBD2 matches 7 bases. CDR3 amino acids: CASARTGGGAGSLVF. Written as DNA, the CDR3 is TGTGCCAGCGCGAGGACGGGAGGCGGGGCGGGATCTCTGGTCTTC.